Described below is a single T cell receptor beta chain sequence and its context. Germline CDR1 is SGHNT and CDR2 is YYREEE (reference sequence). Trimming cost V 1 base and J 2 bases, with 15 bases left between them. The CDR3 is 16 residues long. Libraries were prepared by immunoSEQ multiplex PCR; TCRdb keeps only in-frame clonotypes and omits some of them. The table has approximately 760,000 clones, over 75% seen once. This record belongs to a study of shared T cell receptors in the human thymus. The sample was also linked to a second study, of human thymus T cells. That source adds: Corrective cardiac operations yielded the resected thymus tissue.

Source material: thymocytes. The chain employs TRBV5-4 and TRBJ1-1, with TRBD1 as a possible D gene (6 bases). This TCR derives from a girl under three years old with a congenital heart defect. CDR3 sequence (DNA): TGTGCCAGCAGCTTGACTACCAGGGGACCTAACACTGAAGCTTTCTTT. It codes for CASSLTTRGPNTEAFF.